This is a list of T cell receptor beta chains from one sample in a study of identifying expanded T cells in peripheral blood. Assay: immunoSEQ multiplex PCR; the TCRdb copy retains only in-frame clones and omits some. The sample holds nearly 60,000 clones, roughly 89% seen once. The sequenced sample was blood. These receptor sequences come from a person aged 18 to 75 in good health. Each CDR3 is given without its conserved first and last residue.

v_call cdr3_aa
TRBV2 ASSPSRYLGYT
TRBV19 ASSANDPGRSAIEQY
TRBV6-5 ASSAGAIREQY
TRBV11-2 ASSLMDNSPLH
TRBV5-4 ASSPNKGNTGELF
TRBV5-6 ASSLFSAGEETQY
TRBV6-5 ASSTDRASSYEQY
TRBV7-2 ASSSTGLAGAEQY
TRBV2 ASSVHRVWDTEAF
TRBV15 ATRATSTDTQY
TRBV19 ASSWGTGDEKLF
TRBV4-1 ASSQKPGDSGNTIY
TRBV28 ASSSVGQGTDTQY
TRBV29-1 SVLLLGGNTEAF
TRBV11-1 ASTLGTASMNTEAF
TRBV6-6 ASSYDGETGELF
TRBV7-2 ASSPTSGRSYEQY
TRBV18 ASSLSPTGESNQPQH
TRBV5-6 ASSFRIGAVEKLF
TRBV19 ASSPSWDRNEKLF
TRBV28 ASSFDGEGYEQY
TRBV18 ASSPGPTLTTNEKLF